A single sample is the source of the 7 T cell receptor beta chains below, sequenced in a study of T cells in Graves' hyperthyroidism and ophthalmopathy. There were TCR beta CDR3 regions amplified from RNA transcripts. With the HTBI primer set, the TCR CDR3 went through a first round of RT-PCR. TCRdb analysed the multiplex PCR reads with MiXCR anew, one entry per CDR3 protein. Of 350,000 or so distinct CDR3 sequences listed, 15% to 20% are singletons. The specimen was blood. All receptors come from a woman between 25 and 40 years old with Graves' hyperthyroidism that later progressed to Graves' ophthalmopathy.

This clonotype was seen more than once but under ten times. The chain employs TRBV11-1 and TRBJ2-3, with TRBD1 identical over 10 bases. Germline trimming cut 4 bases from V and 0 bases from J; bases unmatched to any gene: 16. The CDR3 is 20 residues long. CDR1 is SGHAT, CDR2 FQDESV, per germline (reference sequence). Written as DNA, the CDR3 is TGTGCCAGCAGCTCTCTCCCGGGACAGGGGTTATCAGTCAGCACAGATACGCAGTATTTT. Amino acids: CASSSLPGQGLSVSTDTQYF.

The chain joins TRBV5-1 to TRBJ1-1; possible D gene TRBD1, 6 bases. V shed 0 bases and J shed 1 base, with 10 bases lying between them. The CDR3 loop spans 15 amino acids. Germline V CDR1 and CDR2: SGHRS, YFSETQ. CDR3 loop: CASSLGQEPNTEAFF. CDR3 sequence (DNA): TGCGCCAGCAGCTTGGGACAGGAGCCGAACACTGAAGCTTTCTTT.

The chain combines TRBV7-9 with TRBJ2-7; D is perhaps TRBD1 or TRBD2 (5 bases each). With the DNA end fitting TRBJ2-1 better, the J assignment may be wrong. The CDR3 loop spans 15 amino acids. Germline loops: CDR1 SEHNR, CDR2 FQNEAQ (reference sequence). CDR3 bases: TGTGCCAGCACCCTCCCGACAGCTAGCTCCTACGAGCAGTTCTTC. This gives the protein CASTLPTASSYEQFF.

Turning to this clonotype: The junction departs from the called germline gene at one end, perhaps through a read error. The genes are TRBV5-6 and TRBJ2-7; the D gene is possibly TRBD2 (6 bases). The CDR3 runs to 12 residues. Germline-derived CDR1 and CDR2 are SGHDT and YYEEEE. The CDR3 region has the DNA TGTGCCGGCAGTTCGTTGGAGGGGGAGCAGTACTTC. Protein product: CAGSSLEGEQYF.

This clonotype occurred many times. The chain combines TRBV6-1 with TRBJ2-5; 10 nucleotides line up with TRBD1. The CDR3 covers 15 residues. Per the germline V gene, CDR1 is MNHNS and CDR2 is SASEGT. With 6 bases clipped from V and 2 bases from J, the junction kept 6 bases outside the gene matches. CDR3 protein: CASRDRGALQETQYF. The CDR3 DNA reads TGTGCCAGCAGGGACAGGGGGGCTCTGCAAGAGACCCAGTACTTC.

This clonotype has more than one count but fewer than ten. The V and J genes are TRBV7-6 and TRBJ1-1; 9 positions agree with TRBD1. The J segment lost 5 bases and the V segment lost 4 bases, leaving 11 bases of the junction unmatched. The germline CDR1 and CDR2 sequences are SGHVS and FNYEAQ. The CDR3 loop spans 16 amino acids. The CDR3 region has the DNA TGTGCCAGCAGCTCTTCTTACAGGGGGCCAAATACTGAAGCTTTCTTT. Translated: CASSSSYRGPNTEAFF.

The gene calls are TRBV3-1 and TRBJ2-7, with D perhaps assigned TRBD1 or TRBD2 (6 bases each). V lost 4 bases to trimming and J lost 5 bases, with 24 bases between them. CDR1 and CDR2 from the germline V gene are LGHDT and YNNKEL (reference sequence). The CDR3 consists of 17 residues. The CDR3 nucleotides read TGTGCCAGCAGCCCACCCTGGGGCCGGGGGCTCCTCAACGAGCAGTACTTC. Protein product: CASSPPWGRGLLNEQYF.